The 29 T cell receptor beta chains given below trace back to one sample, sequenced in a study of blood T cells in healthy people across ages. Then a second PCR, running roughly 7 to 11 cycles, was carried out with a sample-barcoded 5' primer and a J-beta primer mix. TCRdb fed the 5' RACE reads into MiXCR, producing one record per CDR3 protein. This repertoire shows 650,000 to 1,000,000 distinct CDR3 sequences, around 36% found once; its top ten account for over 10%. Sequencing input: blood. The receptors come from a man aged 18 to 29 in good health.

The table lists this clonotype with a few counts. The chain employs TRBV5-5 and TRBJ1-1; D uncertain. CDR3 length: 14 amino acids. Trimming pared 0 bases from V and 0 bases from J, leaving 6 bases between. Germline values: CDR1 SGHKS, CDR2 YYEKEE (reference sequence). CDR3 loop: CASSLVIMNTEAFF. The CDR3 nucleotides read TGTGCCAGCAGCTTGGTTATAATGAACACTGAAGCTTTCTTT.

As regards this clonotype: A much larger clone lies one base from this, so it may be a read error. The chain links TRBV7-2 to TRBJ2-1; D may be TRBD2 (5 bases). CDR1 is SGHTA and CDR2 is FQGNSA in the germline V gene. This CDR3 is built from 16 residues. The CDR3 is CAGSLAGVSSYNEQFF. The CDR3 region has the DNA TGTGCCGGCAGCTTAGCCGGGGTGAGCTCCTACAATGAGCAGTTCTTC.

The chain links TRBV24-1 to TRBJ2-3; 13 bases match TRBD2. This CDR3 comprises 20 residues. Trimming removed 3 bases from V and 0 bases from J; junction bases left unmatched: 11. Looked up from germline, CDR1 is KGHDR and CDR2 is SFDVKD. CDR3 sequence: CATSDKNGTSGALSTDTQYF. The CDR3 nucleotides are TGTGCCACCAGTGATAAAAACGGGACTAGCGGGGCTTTAAGCACAGATACGCAGTATTTT.

This clonotype has a handful of counts. The V and J genes are TRBV2 and TRBJ2-2; the match to TRBD1 covers 8 bases. From germline, CDR1 is SNHLY and CDR2 FYNNEI. The J segment lost 7 bases and the V segment lost 0 bases, leaving 7 bases of the junction unmatched. CDR3 size: 16 residues. The CDR3 DNA reads as TGTGCCAGCAGTGAAGCGGGGACAGGAGTTAGCGGGGAGCTGTTTTTT. Its translation: CASSEAGTGVSGELFF.

This chain links TRBV20-1 with TRBJ2-1, with D uncertain. Germline assignment: CDR1 DFQATT and CDR2 SNEGSKA (reference sequence). Trimming took 3 bases from V and 13 from J, leaving 13 bases between them. CDR3 size: 11 residues. DNA for the CDR3: TGCAGTGCTAGCCGAAGAGAGACCCAGTTCTTC. Residues: CSASRRETQFF.

This clonotype has a single count. The rearrangement joins TRBV9 to TRBJ1-1; 7 positions agree with TRBD1. The CDR3 loop spans 16 amino acids. Germline CDR1 and CDR2: SGDLS and YYNGEE. J gave up 9 bases and V 3 bases, and 17 bases lay outside the gene matches. CDR3 bases: TGTGCCAGCAGCGCGATCACGGACAGGAATGAAGCAAAAGCTTTCTTT. Translating it yields CASSAITDRNEAKAFF.

The chain links TRBV7-9 to TRBJ1-6, with 7 bases lining up with TRBD1. The CDR3 totals 18 residues. The germline CDR1 and CDR2 sequences are SEHNR and FQNEAQ (reference sequence). The V gene end was trimmed by 8 bases and the J gene end by 0 bases; junction bases not matched to a gene: 13. The CDR3: CASGGQPVPSSYNSPLHF. In DNA, the CDR3 is TGTGCCAGCGGGGGACAGCCGGTGCCGAGCTCCTATAATTCACCCCTCCACTTT. Drawing the rest from reference TRBV7-9 and TRBJ1-6, the complete variable domain is DTGVSQNPRHKITKRGQNVTFRCDPISEHNRLYWYRQTLGQGPEFLTYFQNEAQLEKSRLLSDRFSAERPKGSFSTLEIQRTEQGDSAMYLCASGGQPVPSSYNSPLHFGNGTRLTVT.

This chain links TRBV4-2 with TRBJ1-4, with D perhaps matching TRBD1 (6 bases). Trimming shortened V by 3 bases and J by 8 bases, and 16 bases separated the two germline ends. The CDR3 loop spans 15 amino acids. Germline CDR1 LGHNA, CDR2 YNFKEQ. CDR3 in DNA: TGTGCCAGCAGCCATACCCAGGGGCGGGAGGAAAAACTGTTTTTT. Protein product: CASSHTQGREEKLFF.

V gene TRBV9 combines with J gene TRBJ1-1, with D possibly being TRBD1 (6 bases). Germline V lookup: CDR1 SGDLS, CDR2 YYNGEE. This CDR3 is 15 amino acids long. Between the trimmed V and J ends, which lost 0 bases and 5 bases, there was a span of 14 bases. CDR3 residues: CASSVVGGASTEAFF. CDR3 sequence (DNA): TGTGCCAGCAGCGTAGTTGGGGGGGCTAGTACTGAAGCTTTCTTT.

Points on this clonotype: Being one base from a much bigger clone, this may be a read error. The chain recombines TRBV9 with TRBJ2-5; D perhaps matches TRBD2 (5 bases). Trimming stripped 3 bases from V and 9 bases from J, with 15 bases between. Germline lookup yields CDR1 SGDLS and CDR2 YYNGEE. The CDR3 covers 13 residues. CDR3 nucleotide sequence: TGTGCCAGCAGCGCCGACACTGCCGGGGCCCAGTACTTC. Encoded protein: CASSADTAGAQYF.

The chain joins TRBV20-1 to TRBJ1-1; D is ambiguous. Germline V gives CDR1 DFQATT, CDR2 SNEGSKA (reference sequence). This CDR3 comprises 11 residues. The V end lost 4 bases, the J end lost 1 base, and 4 bases lay between the germline ends. The CDR3 region has the DNA TGCAGTGCTAATGCGAACACTGAAGCTTTCTTT. As protein: CSANANTEAFF.

The chain is built from TRBV3-1 and TRBJ1-4; D call uncertain. V was trimmed by 4 bases and J by 8 bases, leaving 8 bases between them. Germline values: CDR1 LGHDT, CDR2 YNNKEL (reference sequence). The CDR3 runs to 12 residues. DNA for the CDR3: TGTGCCAGCAGCCTCCCGGACGAAAAACTGTTTTTT. This translates into CASSLPDEKLFF.

This clonotype was observed a handful of times. For the CDR3, the DNA is TGTGCCAGCAGTGGACGGACAGGGATATCTGATTCACCCCTCCACTTT. Translated: CASSGRTGISDSPLHF. The chain is built from TRBV27 and TRBJ1-6, with 8 bases identical to TRBD1. The V gene's germline CDR1 is MNHEY and CDR2 SMNVEV (reference sequence). The V gene end was trimmed by 5 bases and the J gene end by 8 bases; junction bases not matched to a gene: 11. The CDR3 covers 16 residues.

This clonotype was seen more than once but under ten times. This chain joins TRBV3-1 and TRBJ1-5; D not resolved. The CDR3 is made up of 13 amino acids. The ends were cut back, 1 base at V and 6 bases at J, with 7 bases in the middle. Germline CDR1 reads LGHDT; CDR2 reads YNNKEL (reference sequence). In nucleotides, the CDR3 is TGTGCCAGCAGCCAAGTTGTAGGTCAGCCCCAGCATTTT. Translation gives CASSQVVGQPQHF.

This clonotype was seen many times. The V call is TRBV12-3 or TRBV12-4, the J call TRBJ2-3, with TRBD2 matching over 7 bases. This CDR3 is 14 amino acids long. V shed 6 bases, J shed 3 bases, and the junction held 6 bases outside the gene matches. The chain's CDR3 is CASSRTGGTDTQYF. The CDR3 coding sequence is TGTGCCAGCAGCCGTACGGGGGGAACAGATACGCAGTATTTT.

This clonotype was counted a few times. The rearrangement links TRBV20-1 to TRBJ1-5; no clear D. This CDR3 spans 15 amino acids. The germline CDR1 and CDR2 sequences are DFQATT and SNEGSKA (reference sequence). Trimming removed 0 bases at V and 1 base at J, with 10 bases between. In DNA form, the CDR3 reads TGCAGTGCTAGAGATATTTTAAGAAGCAATCAGCCCCAGCATTTT. Translated: CSARDILRSNQPQHF.

About this clonotype: This may stem from a read error, because a much larger clone lies one nucleotide away. V gene TRBV9 combines with J gene TRBJ2-7; D gene unclear. The end of the DNA fits TRBJ2-4 better, so the J call may be wrong. The CDR3 runs to 16 residues. Germline CDR1 SGDLS, CDR2 YYNGEE. The CDR3, as DNA: TGTGCCAGCAGCGTAGAGGGTAGAACTGCCGAAAACATTCAGTACTTC. It codes for CASSVEGRTAENIQYF.

This clonotype has only a few counts. The chain employs TRBV2 and TRBJ1-1, with 7 bases that match TRBD1. The CDR3 sequence is 14 residues long. Germline trimming cut 8 bases from V and 1 base from J; bases unmatched to any gene: 7. In germline, CDR1 is SNHLY, CDR2 FYNNEI. The DNA of the CDR3 is TGTGCCAGCCGATCAGGGGGATGGAACACTGAAGCTTTCTTT. It is translated as CASRSGGWNTEAFF.

This chain links TRBV2 with TRBJ1-4; D ambiguous. Trimming cost V 0 bases and J 5 bases, with 10 bases left between them. The CDR3 contains 15 residues. CDR1 is SNHLY, CDR2 FYNNEI, per germline. The CDR3 nucleotides read TGTGCCAGCAGTGAAGCGCCCGGCAGAAATGAAAAACTGTTTTTT. Translation gives CASSEAPGRNEKLFF.

In regard to this clonotype: This may come from a read error, since a much larger clone is one base off. The rearrangement joins TRBV12-3 or TRBV12-4 to TRBJ2-5; D perhaps matches TRBD1 (7 bases). The J call may be in error: the DNA end matches TRBJ2-1 better. The CDR3 extends over 15 amino acids. In DNA form, the CDR3 reads TGTGCCAGCAGTTCGTCAGGGGGGCGTCAGGAGACCCAGTTCTTC. Amino acid sequence: CASSSSGGRQETQFF.

The chain links TRBV6-2 or TRBV6-3 to TRBJ2-1; D is undetermined. The CDR3 totals 14 residues. The germline CDR1 and CDR2 sequences are MNHEY and SVGEGT. V lost 2 bases to trimming and J lost 13 bases, with 18 bases between them. The CDR3 region has the DNA TGTGCCAGCAGTTACCTCGACACCGGAGAGACCCAGTTCTTC. This gives the protein CASSYLDTGETQFF.

Concerning this clonotype itself: Its ends do not fully match the called genes, so a read error is possible. The chain uses TRBV7-2 and TRBJ2-1; 7 bases fit TRBD2. This CDR3 spans 16 amino acids. Germline CDR1 reads SGHTA; CDR2 reads FQGNSA. The CDR3 sequence is CASSFWGRGSYKEQFF. DNA of the CDR3: TGTGCCAGCAGCTTTTGGGGGAGGGGATCCTACAAGGAGCAGTTCTTC.

The gene calls are TRBV6-2 or TRBV6-3 and TRBJ2-5, with D possibly TRBD1 on 6 matching bases. CDR1 and CDR2 from the germline V gene are MNHEY and SVGEGT. The CDR3 has 12 amino acids. Trimming took off 5 bases at V and 11 bases at J, with 15 bases between the two ends. As DNA, the CDR3 is TGTGCCAGCAGTCCTTGGACAGCACCACAGTACTTC. Translated, it gives CASSPWTAPQYF.

V is TRBV20-1 and J is TRBJ1-1; D remains ambiguous. There are 16 residues in the CDR3. Germline V gene lookup returns CDR1 DFQATT and CDR2 SNEGSKA (reference sequence). V lost 6 bases and J lost 2, with 22 bases in between. The CDR3 loop is CSAMTRARTRNTEAFF. CDR3 in DNA: TGCAGTGCCATGACCCGGGCCCGAACACGCAACACTGAAGCTTTCTTT.

The V gene is TRBV10-3, the J gene TRBJ1-4; D is unclear. The length of the CDR3 is 16 residues. Trimming removed 3 bases from V and 4 bases from J, with 15 bases in between. Germline V lookup: CDR1 ENHRY, CDR2 SYGVKD. This chain's CDR3 is CAISELGATHNEKLFF. The CDR3 DNA reads TGTGCCATCAGTGAACTGGGAGCGACACATAATGAAAAACTGTTTTTT.

The chain has TRBV2 and TRBJ1-5, with D possibly TRBD1 on 5 matching bases. V was clipped by 5 bases and J by 6 bases, with 17 bases between them. Germline assignment: CDR1 SNHLY and CDR2 FYNNEI. The CDR3 totals 15 residues. The CDR3 sequence: CASSPREGYGQPQHF. The DNA of the CDR3 is TGTGCCAGCAGTCCGCGGGAGGGGTACGGTCAGCCCCAGCATTTT.

The chain employs TRBV6-6 and TRBJ1-2, with D tentatively TRBD1 (5 bases). CDR3 length equals 13 residues. V lost 0 bases and J 8 bases, leaving 10 bases between the germline ends. Per the germline V gene, CDR1 is MNHNY and CDR2 is SVGAGI (reference sequence). The CDR3 coding sequence is TGTGCCAGCAGTTACTCGGACACGCGAGGCTACACCTTC. Translation gives CASSYSDTRGYTF.

This clonotype was seen only a few times. The V and J genes are TRBV4-3 and TRBJ1-2; 7 bases are shared with TRBD1. This CDR3 has 17 amino acids. V shed 3 bases and J 4 bases; nucleotides not matched to a gene: 14. In germline, CDR1 is LGHNA, CDR2 YSLEER. In nucleotides, the CDR3 is TGCGCCAGCAGCCAGCCCGGCGAGACAGGGACTATCTATGGCTACACCTTC. As protein: CASSQPGETGTIYGYTF.

In its sample, this clonotype was seen a few times. The CDR3 DNA is TGCAGTGCCGACCCCGGGACGGATGGAAACACCATATATTTT. Translating it yields CSADPGTDGNTIYF. The rearrangement links TRBV20-1 to TRBJ1-3; a weak D match, TRBD1 (5 bases). CDR3 length equals 14 residues. Trimming took off 6 bases at V and 3 bases at J, with 15 bases between the two ends. CDR1 and CDR2 from the germline V gene are DFQATT and SNEGSKA (reference sequence).